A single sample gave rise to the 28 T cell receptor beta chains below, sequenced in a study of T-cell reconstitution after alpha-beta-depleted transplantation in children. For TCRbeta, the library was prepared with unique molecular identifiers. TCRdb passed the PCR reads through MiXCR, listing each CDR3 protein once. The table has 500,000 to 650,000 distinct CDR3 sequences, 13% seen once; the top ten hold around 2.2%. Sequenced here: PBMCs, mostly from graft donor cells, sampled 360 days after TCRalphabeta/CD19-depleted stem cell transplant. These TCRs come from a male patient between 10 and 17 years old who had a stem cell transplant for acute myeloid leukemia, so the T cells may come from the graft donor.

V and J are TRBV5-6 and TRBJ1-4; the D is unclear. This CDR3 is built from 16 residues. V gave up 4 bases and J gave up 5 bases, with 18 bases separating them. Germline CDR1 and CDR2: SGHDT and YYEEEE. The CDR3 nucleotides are TGTGCCAGCAGCCATCGAAGGGCGGCCGGGAATGAAAAACTGTTTTTT. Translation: CASSHRRAAGNEKLFF.

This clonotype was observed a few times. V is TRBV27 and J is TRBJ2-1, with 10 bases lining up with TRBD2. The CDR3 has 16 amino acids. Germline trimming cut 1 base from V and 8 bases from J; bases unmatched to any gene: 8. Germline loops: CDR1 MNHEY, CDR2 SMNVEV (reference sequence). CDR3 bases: TGTGCCAGCAGTTTATGGGCTAGCGGGAGATGGTATGAGCAGTTCTTC. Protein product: CASSLWASGRWYEQFF.

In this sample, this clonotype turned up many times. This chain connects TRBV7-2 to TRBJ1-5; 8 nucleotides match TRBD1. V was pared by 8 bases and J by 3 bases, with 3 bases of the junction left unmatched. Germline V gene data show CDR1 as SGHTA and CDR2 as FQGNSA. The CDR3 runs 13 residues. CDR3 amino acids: CASGQGNNQPQHF. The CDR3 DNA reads TGTGCCAGCGGACAGGGTAACAATCAGCCCCAGCATTTT. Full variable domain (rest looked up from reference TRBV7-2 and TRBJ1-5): GAGVSQSPSNKVTEKGKDVELRCDPISGHTALYWYRQSLGQGLEFLIYFQGNSAPDKSGLPSDRFSAERTGGSVSTLTIQRTQQEDSAVYLCASGQGNNQPQHFGDGTRLSIL.

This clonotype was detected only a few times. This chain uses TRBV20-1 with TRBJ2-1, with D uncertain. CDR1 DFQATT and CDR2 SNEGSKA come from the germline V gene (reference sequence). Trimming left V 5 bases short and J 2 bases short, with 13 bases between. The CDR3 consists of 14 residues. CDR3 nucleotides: TGCAGTGCTCGGACGCCTGAGGCCTACAATGAGCAGTTCTTC. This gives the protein CSARTPEAYNEQFF.

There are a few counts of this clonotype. CDR3: CASSLGGMETQYF. The CDR3 region has the DNA TGTGCCAGCAGCTTAGGCGGGATGGAGACCCAGTACTTC. This chain connects TRBV7-2 to TRBJ2-5, with D tentatively TRBD2 (6 bases). Trimming left V 1 base short and J 5 bases short, with 8 bases between. This CDR3 is built from 13 residues. The V gene's germline CDR1 is SGHTA and CDR2 FQGNSA.

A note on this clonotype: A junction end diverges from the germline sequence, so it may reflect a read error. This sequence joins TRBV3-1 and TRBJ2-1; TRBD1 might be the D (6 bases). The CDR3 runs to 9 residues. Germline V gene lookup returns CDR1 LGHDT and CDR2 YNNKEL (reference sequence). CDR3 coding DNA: TGCCCCAGGGGCGATGAGCAGTTCTTC. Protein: CPRGDEQFF.

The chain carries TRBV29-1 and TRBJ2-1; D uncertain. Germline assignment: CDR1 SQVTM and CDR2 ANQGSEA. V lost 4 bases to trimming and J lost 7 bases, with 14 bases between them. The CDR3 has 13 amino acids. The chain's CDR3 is CSVGKTGLNEQFF. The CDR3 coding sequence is TGCAGCGTTGGTAAGACTGGCTTGAATGAGCAGTTCTTC.

The chain's CDR3 is CASTNFRDFTGELFF. The CDR3 region has the DNA TGCGCCAGCACCAATTTCCGGGACTTCACCGGGGAGCTGTTTTTT. The chain has TRBV5-1 and TRBJ2-2; D is perhaps TRBD2 (6 bases). The CDR3 sequence is 15 residues long. Germline CDR1 reads SGHRS; CDR2 reads YFSETQ. Trimming shortened V by 6 bases and J by 4 bases, and 16 bases separated the two germline ends. Based on the CDR3 plus reference TRBV5-1 and TRBJ2-2, the full variable domain is KAGVTQTPRYLIKTRGQQVTLSCSPISGHRSVSWYQQTPGQGLQFLFEYFSETQRNKGNFPGRFSGRQFSNSRSEMNVSTLELGDSALYLCASTNFRDFTGELFFGEGSRLTVL.

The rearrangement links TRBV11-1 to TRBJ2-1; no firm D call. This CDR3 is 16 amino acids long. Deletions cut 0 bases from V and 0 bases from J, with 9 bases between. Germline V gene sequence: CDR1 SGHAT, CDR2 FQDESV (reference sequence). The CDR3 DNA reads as TGTGCCAGCAGCTTAGCCTACCAGAGCTCCTACAATGAGCAGTTCTTC. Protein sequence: CASSLAYQSSYNEQFF.

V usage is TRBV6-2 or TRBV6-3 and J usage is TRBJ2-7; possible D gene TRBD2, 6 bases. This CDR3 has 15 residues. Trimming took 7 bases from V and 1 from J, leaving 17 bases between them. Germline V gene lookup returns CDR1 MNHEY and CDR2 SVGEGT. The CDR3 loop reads CASTGDRGLSYEQYF. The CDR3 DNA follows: TGTGCCAGCACGGGAGACAGAGGTTTGTCCTACGAGCAGTACTTC.

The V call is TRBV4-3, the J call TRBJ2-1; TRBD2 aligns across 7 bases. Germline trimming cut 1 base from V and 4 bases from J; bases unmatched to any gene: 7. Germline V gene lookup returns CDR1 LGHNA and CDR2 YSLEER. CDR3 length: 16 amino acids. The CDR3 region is CASSQGPRAGYNEQFF. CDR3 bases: TGCGCCAGCAGCCAAGGTCCACGAGCGGGGTACAATGAGCAGTTCTTC.

The CDR3 here is CSVTRAGLLGYTF. The CDR3 DNA sequence: TGCAGCGTCACCAGGGCAGGACTTCTTGGCTACACCTTC. V is TRBV29-1 and J is TRBJ1-2; weak D call: TRBD1 (5 bases). The CDR3 length is 13 residues. The germline V and J ends were trimmed by 6 bases and 7 bases, with 18 bases remaining between them. Germline lookup yields CDR1 SQVTM and CDR2 ANQGSEA.

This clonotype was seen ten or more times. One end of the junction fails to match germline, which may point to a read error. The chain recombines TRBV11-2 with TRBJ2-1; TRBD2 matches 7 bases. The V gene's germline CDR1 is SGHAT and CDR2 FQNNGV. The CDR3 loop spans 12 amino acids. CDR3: CASSLGGRGTVF. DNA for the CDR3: TGTGCCAGCAGCTTAGGTGGGAGGGGTACCGTCTTC.

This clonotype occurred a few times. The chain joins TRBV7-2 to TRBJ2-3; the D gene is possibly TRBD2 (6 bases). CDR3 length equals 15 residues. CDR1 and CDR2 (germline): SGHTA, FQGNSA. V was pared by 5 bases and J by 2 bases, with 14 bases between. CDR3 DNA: TGTGCCAGCAGCCCCAGAAGGCGGGACACAGATACGCAGTATTTT. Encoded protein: CASSPRRRDTDTQYF.

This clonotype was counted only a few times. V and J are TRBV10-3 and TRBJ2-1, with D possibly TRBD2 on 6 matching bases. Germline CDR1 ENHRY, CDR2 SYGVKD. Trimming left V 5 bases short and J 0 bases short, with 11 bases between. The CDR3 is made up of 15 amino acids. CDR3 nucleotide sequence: TGTGCCATCAGTCGGGTAGCGGACTCCTACAATGAGCAGTTCTTC. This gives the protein CAISRVADSYNEQFF.

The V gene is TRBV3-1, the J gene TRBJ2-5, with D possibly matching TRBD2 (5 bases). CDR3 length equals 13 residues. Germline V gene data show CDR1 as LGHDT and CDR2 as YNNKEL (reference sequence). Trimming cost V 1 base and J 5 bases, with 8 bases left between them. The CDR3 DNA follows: TGTGCCAGCAGCCAAGTCGGACTCGAGACCCAGTACTTC. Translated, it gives CASSQVGLETQYF.

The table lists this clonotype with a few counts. The CDR3: CASSRVLSSYEQYF. The CDR3 DNA sequence: TGTGCCAGCAGTCGGGTCTTGAGCTCCTACGAGCAGTACTTC. V usage is TRBV28 and J usage is TRBJ2-7; D is unclear. Germline lookup yields CDR1 MDHEN and CDR2 SYDVKM. This CDR3 contains 14 residues. The V end was cut by 5 bases, the J end by 0 bases, with 11 bases between. Full variable domain (missing parts from reference TRBV28 and TRBJ2-7): DVKVTQSSRYLVKRTGEKVFLECVQDMDHENMFWYRQDPGLGLRLIYFSYDVKMKEKGDIPEGYSVSREKKERFSLILESASTNQTSMYLCASSRVLSSYEQYFGPGTRLTVT.

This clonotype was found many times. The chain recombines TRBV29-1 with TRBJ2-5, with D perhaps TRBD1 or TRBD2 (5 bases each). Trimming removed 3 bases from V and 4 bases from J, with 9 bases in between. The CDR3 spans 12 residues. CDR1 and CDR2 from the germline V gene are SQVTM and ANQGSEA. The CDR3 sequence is CSVDEGSETQYF. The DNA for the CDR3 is TGCAGCGTTGATGAGGGGTCAGAGACCCAGTACTTC.

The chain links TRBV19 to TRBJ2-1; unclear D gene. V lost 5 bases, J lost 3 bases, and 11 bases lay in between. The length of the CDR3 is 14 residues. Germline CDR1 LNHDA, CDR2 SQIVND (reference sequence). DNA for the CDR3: TGTGCCAGTAGTTCCATGTCAGTCTACAATGAGCAGTTCTTC. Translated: CASSSMSVYNEQFF.

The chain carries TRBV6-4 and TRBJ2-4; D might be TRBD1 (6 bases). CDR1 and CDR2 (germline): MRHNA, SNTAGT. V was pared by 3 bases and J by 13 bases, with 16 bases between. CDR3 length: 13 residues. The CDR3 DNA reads TGTGCCAGCAGTGAAAATCCGGGTGGACAGCAGTACTTC. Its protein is CASSENPGGQQYF.

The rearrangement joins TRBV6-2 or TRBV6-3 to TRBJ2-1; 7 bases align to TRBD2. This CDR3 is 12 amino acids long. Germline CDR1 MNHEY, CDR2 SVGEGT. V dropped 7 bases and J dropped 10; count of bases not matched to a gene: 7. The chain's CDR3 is CASTEMGGEQFF. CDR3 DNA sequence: TGTGCCAGCACCGAGATGGGAGGGGAGCAGTTCTTC.

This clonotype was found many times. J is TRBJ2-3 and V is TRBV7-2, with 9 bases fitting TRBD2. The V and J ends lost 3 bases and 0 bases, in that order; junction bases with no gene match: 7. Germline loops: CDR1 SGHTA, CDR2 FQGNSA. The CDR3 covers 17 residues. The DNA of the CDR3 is TGTGCCAGCAGCTTGGGGATAGCGGGAGAAAGCACAGATACGCAGTATTTT. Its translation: CASSLGIAGESTDTQYF.

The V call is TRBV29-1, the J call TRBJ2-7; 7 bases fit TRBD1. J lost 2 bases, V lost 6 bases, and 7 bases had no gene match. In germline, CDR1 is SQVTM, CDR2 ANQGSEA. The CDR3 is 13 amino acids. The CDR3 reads CSVRLDRTYEQYF. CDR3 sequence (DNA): TGCAGCGTCCGCCTGGACAGGACCTACGAGCAGTACTTC.

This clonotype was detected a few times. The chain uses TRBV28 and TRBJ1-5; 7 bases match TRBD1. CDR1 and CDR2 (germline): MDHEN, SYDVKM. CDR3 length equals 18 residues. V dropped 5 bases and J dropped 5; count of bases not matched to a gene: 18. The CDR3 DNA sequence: TGTGCCAGCAGTCCCCGAGGGGGCTTAGGGCCTACCGATCAGCCCCAGCATTTT. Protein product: CASSPRGGLGPTDQPQHF.

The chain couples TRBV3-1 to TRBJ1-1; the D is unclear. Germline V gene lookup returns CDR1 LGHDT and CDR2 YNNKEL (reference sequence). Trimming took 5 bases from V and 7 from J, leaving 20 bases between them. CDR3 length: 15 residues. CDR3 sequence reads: CASSTKIIGSYEAFF. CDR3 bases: TGTGCCAGCAGCACAAAGATCATAGGCAGTTATGAAGCTTTCTTT.

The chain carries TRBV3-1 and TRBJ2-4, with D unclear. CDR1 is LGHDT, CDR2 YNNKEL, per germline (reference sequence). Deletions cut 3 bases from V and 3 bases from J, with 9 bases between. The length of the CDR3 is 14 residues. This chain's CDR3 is CASSHQRIKNIQYF. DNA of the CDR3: TGTGCCAGCAGCCATCAACGGATCAAAAACATTCAGTACTTC. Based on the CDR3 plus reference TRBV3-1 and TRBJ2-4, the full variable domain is DTAVSQTPKYLVTQMGNDKSIKCEQNLGHDTMYWYKQDSKKFLKIMFSYNNKELIINETVPNRFSPKSPDKAHLNLHINSLELGDSAVYFCASSHQRIKNIQYFGAGTRLSVL.

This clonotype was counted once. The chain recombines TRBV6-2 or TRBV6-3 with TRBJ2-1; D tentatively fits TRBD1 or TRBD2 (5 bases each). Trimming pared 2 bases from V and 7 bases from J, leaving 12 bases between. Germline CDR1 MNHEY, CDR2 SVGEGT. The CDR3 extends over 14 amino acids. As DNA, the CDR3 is TGTGCCAGCAGTTACGGGACCAGAAGGAATGAGCAGTTCTTC. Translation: CASSYGTRRNEQFF.

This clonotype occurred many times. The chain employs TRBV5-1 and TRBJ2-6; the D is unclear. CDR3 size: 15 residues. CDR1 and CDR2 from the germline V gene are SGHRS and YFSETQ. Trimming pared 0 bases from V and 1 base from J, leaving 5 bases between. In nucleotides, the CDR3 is TGCGCCAGCAGCTTGGTGTTGTCTGGGGCCAACGTCCTGACTTTC. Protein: CASSLVLSGANVLTF.